This T cell receptor (beta chain) is from a study of cytomegalovirus exposure and HLA in healthy donors. Overall study findings and caveats: Evidence from a later analysis indicated that most CMV-associated TCR beta chains looked HLA-restricted. Researchers had no immune exposure information except CMV serostatus available.

Notes on this clone: Its antigen is undetermined.

The PCR used 60 Vbeta and 13 Jbeta primers. As originally analysed: Counted up in a later analysis, unique TCR beta chains came to some 82 million, with around 9.9 million shared. TCRdb keeps only in-frame clones here, not all; method: immunoSEQ multiplex PCR. The DNA gave D and trimming, while V, J and clone size come from that table. The sample has around 120,000 clones; about 85% are singletons. Per germline, CDR1 MDHEN and CDR2 SYDVKM. The trim removed 7 bases at V and 0 bases at J, leaving 14 bases unmatched. The CDR3 length is 17 residues. Each donor was healthy, and each was a bone marrow donor.

The sample taken for sequencing was PBMCs. The chain joins TRBV28 to TRBJ2-7; 8 nucleotides align to TRBD2. This clonotype was obtained from a man over 45 in good health and CMV-seronegative. The CDR3 region is CASTEARAGLGSYEQYF. The CDR3 DNA follows: TGTGCCAGCACCGAGGCCCGAGCGGGACTAGGCTCCTACGAGCAGTACTTC.